This section outlines one TCR beta chain sequence together with its context. This sample was taken from a study of blood T cell repertoires in COVID-19. Repertoires were generated with immunoSEQ multiplex PCR, while TCRdb's copy carries only in-frame clones and drops some. The sample yields under 200,000 clones, roughly 82% seen once. The CDR3 has 14 amino acids. V was pared by 6 bases and J by 5 bases, with 5 bases of the junction left unmatched. Germline V gives CDR1 SGHTA, CDR2 FQGTGA. The chain uses TRBV7-3 and TRBJ2-1; 9 bases map to TRBD2. This TCR was sampled from a woman between 55 and 75 years old with COVID-19, enrolled during active disease. Sequencing used peripheral blood. The CDR3 coding sequence is TGTGCCAGCAGTCTAGCGGGGCCTAACAATGAGCAGTTCTTC. Translated, it gives CASSLAGPNNEQFF.